This TCR beta chain is drawn from a study of CDR3 diversity in severe acne. TCRdb reprocessed the PCR reads with MiXCR, giving one entry per CDR3 protein. The data show around 85,000 distinct CDR3 sequences, about 49% seen once. The sample holds many counts of this clonotype. CDR3 length: 14 amino acids. The ends were cut back, 6 bases at V and 6 bases at J, with 14 bases in the middle. Germline V lookup: CDR1 SGHVS, CDR2 FQNEAQ. The receptor comes from a male donor with severe acne vulgaris. The specimen was blood. The chain recombines TRBV7-8 with TRBJ2-2; perhaps D is TRBD1 or TRBD2 (5 bases each). The CDR3 nucleotides read TGTGCCAGCAGGAGTCCGGGGCAGCCCGGGGAGCTGTTTTTT. Translated: CASRSPGQPGELFF. The full variable domain, completed using reference TRBV7-8 and TRBJ2-2, is GAGVSQSPRYKVAKRGQDVALRCDPISGHVSLFWYQQALGQGPEFLTYFQNEAQLDKSGLPSDRFFAERPEGSVSTLKIQRTQQEDSAVYLCASRSPGQPGELFFGEGSRLTVL.